Listed below are T cell receptor beta chains from one sample, sequenced in a study of blood T cell repertoires in COVID-19. TCRdb keeps only in-frame clones here, not all; method: immunoSEQ multiplex PCR. The data show 140,000 or so clones, about 79% seen once. Sequencing input: PBMCs or T cells enriched from blood (not recorded which). The receptors shown here come from a man aged 50 or older who had recovered from COVID-19. CDR3s include the opening cysteine and the closing phenylalanine or tryptophan. D genes are given only for firm matches. Expanded clones get a size class; other rows say once, few or many, or leave the size out.

TRBD1	few	TRBV10-1	TRBJ2-1	TGCGCCAGCAGCCAACGACAGGGCGCGAATGAGCAGTTCTTC	CASSQRQGANEQFF
.	.	TRBV12-3/TRBV12-4	TRBJ1-4	TGTGCCAGCAGTTTCGGTGAAAAACTGTTTTTT	CASSFGEKLFF
.	.	TRBV5-4	TRBJ1-6	TGTGCCAGCAGCTTGGAAGGGGGGGGAAATTCACCCCTCCACTTT	CASSLEGGGNSPLHF
.	.	TRBV7-3	TRBJ2-3	TGTGCCAGCAGCTTGGGTCGGGGTGTGATGGATACGCAGTATTTT	CASSLGRGVMDTQYF
TRBD1	.	TRBV5-4	TRBJ1-4	TGTGCCAGCAGTCTAGGAGGACAGGGGGATAATGAAAAACTGTTTTTT	CASSLGGQGDNEKLFF
.	.	TRBV28	TRBJ1-6	TGTGCCAGCGTTTCGGCAGGAATTAATTCACCCCTCCACTTT	CASVSAGINSPLHF
TRBD1	.	TRBV4-3	TRBJ1-2	TGCGCCAGCAGCCCTCAAGGACAGGGGCTAGCTAACTATGGCTACACCTTC	CASSPQGQGLANYGYTF
.	.	TRBV11-2	TRBJ1-5	TGTGCCAGCAGCCAACTAGACAGCAATCAGCCCCAGCATTTT	CASSQLDSNQPQHF
TRBD2	.	TRBV19	TRBJ2-4	TGTGCCAGTAGTATCGGGGGGGCGATAGCCAAAAACATTCAGTACTTC	CASSIGGAIAKNIQYF
TRBD1	.	TRBV7-8	TRBJ1-5	TGTGCCAGCAGCCTGGACAGGCGAAATCAGCCCCAGCATTTT	CASSLDRRNQPQHF
TRBD1	.	TRBV7-2	TRBJ1-5	TGTGCCAGCAGCTTAGGCTCCGGGACAGGGGTCGTTCAGCCCCAGCATTTT	CASSLGSGTGVVQPQHF
TRBD1	.	TRBV19	TRBJ2-4	TGTGCCAGTAGTCCCCGGACAGGGGTAGACATTCAGTACTTC	CASSPRTGVDIQYF
.	.	TRBV3-1/TRBV3-2	TRBJ1-5	TGTGCCAGCAGCCGGGCTTGGGGGCCGGATCAGCCCCAGCATTTT	CASSRAWGPDQPQHF
TRBD1	.	TRBV19	TRBJ1-1	TGTGCCAGTAGTATAGAAGGGACAGGGGTCGGAGGTACTGAAGCTTTCTTT	CASSIEGTGVGGTEAFF
.	.	TRBV5-6	TRBJ1-5	TGTGCCAGCAGCTTGATAGGGGGGGGCCATCAGCCCCAGCATTTT	CASSLIGGGHQPQHF
TRBD1	.	TRBV7-2	TRBJ1-1	TGTGCCAGCAGCTTCGACAGGGCTAGGGCCACTGAAGCTTTCTTT	CASSFDRARATEAFF
.	.	TRBV6-5	TRBJ2-3	TGTGCCAGCACTATGGGGGCCACAGATACGCAGTATTTT	CASTMGATDTQYF
TRBD1	once	TRBV9	TRBJ1-4	TGTGCCAGCAGCGGAGGGACAGGGAGGGGCGAAAAACTGTTTTTT	CASSGGTGRGEKLFF
TRBD1	.	TRBV5-4	TRBJ2-1	TGTGCCAGCAGCTTGCGGAGACAGGGGTACAATGAGCAGTTCTTC	CASSLRRQGYNEQFF
TRBD1	.	TRBV29-1	TRBJ2-3	TGCAGCACTGACAGGGGAGGAACAGATACGCAGTATTTT	CSTDRGGTDTQYF
TRBD1	.	TRBV5-1	TRBJ2-3	TGCGCCAGCAGGACAGGGGGAAGCACAGATACGCAGTATTTT	CASRTGGSTDTQYF
.	few	TRBV11-2	TRBJ1-4	TGTGCCAGCAGCTTAGGTGGGGGGGGCCAGGGAAAACTGTTTTTT	CASSLGGGGQGKLFF
.	.	TRBV12-3/TRBV12-4	TRBJ2-7	TGTGCCAGCAGTTTCGTCCTCTCCTACGAGCAGTACTTC	CASSFVLSYEQYF
TRBD1	.	TRBV18	TRBJ2-7	TGTGCCAGCTCACTAGGACAGGGGGCGTATGAGCAGTACTTC	CASSLGQGAYEQYF
.	once	TRBV12-3/TRBV12-4	TRBJ1-4	TGTGCCAGCAGTTCCCGGTCCCGAGAAAAACTGTTTTTT	CASSSRSREKLFF
TRBD1	.	TRBV6-2/TRBV6-3	TRBJ1-5	TGTGCCAGCAGTTTAGACAGGGCGAGCAATCAGCCCCAGCATTTT	CASSLDRASNQPQHF
TRBD2	.	TRBV9	TRBJ2-7	TGTGCCAGCAGCGCCTACCCGGGACTAGAGTACGAGCAGTACTTC	CASSAYPGLEYEQYF
.	many	TRBV11-1	TRBJ1-2	TGTGCCAGCAGCTTCAGGGGCGGCTACACCTTC	CASSFRGGYTF
TRBD1	.	TRBV5-4	TRBJ1-4	TGTGCCAGCAGCTTGACAGGGGCACGGGAAAAACTGTTTTTT	CASSLTGAREKLFF
TRBD1	.	TRBV19	TRBJ2-7	TGTGCCAGTAGTATGGGACAGACCACCTACGAGCAGTACTTC	CASSMGQTTYEQYF
.	.	TRBV6-2/TRBV6-3	TRBJ1-5	TGTGCCAGCAGTTTCAGGGCCAACAATCAGCCCCAGCATTTT	CASSFRANNQPQHF
.	.	TRBV7-9	TRBJ1-4	TGTGCCAGCAGCTTGAGGGAGTCTAATGAAAAACTGTTTTTT	CASSLRESNEKLFF
.	.	TRBV3-1/TRBV3-2	TRBJ2-7	TGTGCCAGCAGCCGCGGCAGGGTATCCTACGAGCAGTACTTC	CASSRGRVSYEQYF
.	.	TRBV29-1	TRBJ1-4	TGCAGCGTTGAAGGGGCCTCAACTAATGAAAAACTGTTTTTT	CSVEGASTNEKLFF
.	.	TRBV4-1	TRBJ1-2	TGCGCCAGCAGCCAAGGGGAGGGTAACTATGGCTACACCTTC	CASSQGEGNYGYTF
.	.	TRBV6-2/TRBV6-3	TRBJ2-5	TGTGCCAGCAGTTCGGATAGCGGCGGGACCCAGTACTTC	CASSSDSGGTQYF
.	.	TRBV27	TRBJ1-4	TGTGCCAGTAGACTACGGGCGGATGAAAAACTGTTTTTT	CASRLRADEKLFF
TRBD2	once	TRBV10-3	TRBJ2-1	TGTGCCGGTAGCGGGGGGGGCTACAATGAGCAGTTCTTC	CAGSGGGYNEQFF
.	once	TRBV3-1/TRBV3-2	TRBJ2-5	TGTGCCAGCAGCCAAGACTTTGTACTAGCTGAACAAGAGACCCAGTACTTC	CASSQDFVLAEQETQYF
TRBD2	.	TRBV11-2	TRBJ2-1	TGTGCCAGCAGCTCCCTAGCGGGGGGGCTCTACAATGAGCAGTTCTTC	CASSSLAGGLYNEQFF
TRBD2	few	TRBV6-5	TRBJ2-5	TGTGCCAGCAGTTTAAGCGGGGCCAACCAAGAGACCCAGTACTTC	CASSLSGANQETQYF
.	.	TRBV5-4	TRBJ1-2	TGTGCCAGCAGCGACGACAGGCGATCCTATGGCTACACCTTC	CASSDDRRSYGYTF
.	.	TRBV18	TRBJ1-1	TGTGCCAGCTCACTCATGAACACTGAAGCTTTCTTT	CASSLMNTEAFF
TRBD1	few	TRBV7-2	TRBJ2-7	TGTGCCAGCAGCTTAGCGGGGACAGGGGACCACGAGCAGTACTTC	CASSLAGTGDHEQYF
TRBD1	.	TRBV7-8	TRBJ2-2	TGTGCCAGCAGCCCCATGGGGACAGGGGGAACCGGGGAGCTGTTTTTT	CASSPMGTGGTGELFF
.	.	TRBV4-1	TRBJ1-5	TGCGCCAGCAGCCAAGGCAGGGTTAATCAGCCCCAGCATTTT	CASSQGRVNQPQHF
TRBD1	once	TRBV5-1	TRBJ2-7	TGCGCCAGCAGCCTTACGACAGGGGCAATCGGCGAGCAGTACTTC	CASSLTTGAIGEQYF
.	.	TRBV7-3	TRBJ2-5	TGTGCCAGCAGCTTATTAGCAGGGCAAGAGACCCAGTACTTC	CASSLLAGQETQYF
.	once	TRBV2	TRBJ1-1	TGTGCCAGCAGTGAAGCGGTGACATTGGGCACTGAAGCTTTCTTT	CASSEAVTLGTEAFF
TRBD1	.	TRBV6-2/TRBV6-3	TRBJ2-7	TGTGCCAGCAGTTACTCGACCCCGGACAGGCGAGTTGGCGAGCAGTACTTC	CASSYSTPDRRVGEQYF
.	.	TRBV19	TRBJ1-2	TGTGCCAGTAGCTCAAGGACAGCCGGCTTCTATGGCTACACCTTC	CASSSRTAGFYGYTF
.	.	TRBV28	TRBJ1-1	TGTGCCAGCAGTTTATCCAGGGTGGCTTTCTTT	CASSLSRVAFF
.	.	TRBV10-1	TRBJ1-6	TGCGCCAGCAGTGAGTCCGGCTATAATTCACCCCTCCACTTT	CASSESGYNSPLHF
.	.	TRBV24-1	TRBJ1-6	TGTGCCACCAGTGCCACTTCGGATTCACCCCTCCACTTT	CATSATSDSPLHF
TRBD2	.	TRBV5-8	TRBJ2-2	TGTGCCAGCAGCTTGGTATTGACTAGCGGTCACACCGGGGAGCTGTTTTTT	CASSLVLTSGHTGELFF